Here is one T cell receptor (beta chain) with its context. Two oligonucleotides, mixed equimolar, formed the beta constant-region primer covering TRBC1 and TRBC2. Nested alpha and beta constant-region primers with the SP2 primer drove four PCR rounds on ligated cDNA. TCRdb redid the calling of the UMI-ligation and nested PCR reads with MiXCR, one entry per CDR3 protein. The sample carries 95,000 to 150,000 distinct CDR3 sequences, roughly 36% recorded once. This sample is part of a study of naive and memory T cell subsets. With 5 bases clipped from V and 8 bases from J, the junction kept 5 bases outside the gene matches. Germline V gene data show CDR1 as DFQATT and CDR2 as SNEGSKA (reference sequence). The CDR3 totals 14 residues. CMV status came from CD4+ T cell IFNgamma after overnight CMV lysate stimulation of fresh PBMCs.

Sequenced sample: central memory CD4+ T cells from blood. This sequence was found in a human donor in good health. J is TRBJ2-1 and V is TRBV20-1, with 14 bases aligning to TRBD2. The chain's CDR3 is CSAGTSGSSYEQFF. CDR3 nucleotide sequence: TGCAGTGCTGGGACTAGCGGGAGTTCTTATGAGCAGTTCTTC.